This is a list of T cell receptor beta chains from one sample in a study of cytomegalovirus exposure and HLA in healthy donors. Profiled with immunoSEQ multiplex PCR; TCRdb holds only in-frame clones, not every one. This listing includes about 130,000 clones. Sequencing was done on a sample of PBMCs. Receptor source: a man aged 18 to 29 in good health and CMV-seronegative. The CDR3 runs from the conserved cysteine through the conserved F or W. D genes are given only for firm matches.

CAWSVYRRDHYEQYF,TGTGCCTGGAGTGTATATCGGCGGGATCACTACGAGCAGTACTTC,TRBV30,TRBJ2-7,.
CASSPGLRTYEQYF,TGTGCCAGCAGCCCGGGACTACGCACCTACGAGCAGTACTTC,TRBV5-6,TRBJ2-7,TRBD2
CASRWTGSTEAFF,TGTGCCAGCAGGTGGACAGGGAGCACTGAAGCTTTCTTT,TRBV6-5,TRBJ1-1,TRBD1
CASSITPPGFYTIYF,TGTGCCAGTAGCATCACGCCTCCAGGGTTCTACACCATATATTTT,TRBV19,TRBJ1-3,.
CASSLEGLRMNTEAFF,TGTGCCAGCAGCTTAGAGGGGTTACGAATGAACACTGAAGCTTTCTTT,TRBV13,TRBJ1-1,.
CASRYRGSDSYNEQFF,TGTGCCAGCAGATACAGGGGTTCGGACTCCTACAATGAGCAGTTCTTC,TRBV7-2,TRBJ2-1,TRBD1
CASSARPGNTEAFF,TGCGCCAGCAGCGCGCGCCCAGGGAACACTGAAGCTTTCTTT,TRBV5-1,TRBJ1-1,.
CSVEDQGGGDEQFF,TGCAGCGTTGAAGATCAGGGGGGTGGGGATGAGCAGTTCTTC,TRBV29-1,TRBJ2-1,.
CASGLQGQDEQYF,TGTGCCAGCGGTTTACAGGGTCAAGACGAGCAGTACTTC,TRBV7-2,TRBJ2-7,.
CAWSPTGDGYTF,TGTGCCTGGAGTCCTACAGGGGATGGCTACACCTTC,TRBV30,TRBJ1-2,TRBD1
CASSMAAGQGSGNTIYF,TGTGCCAGTAGTATGGCAGCGGGACAGGGATCTGGAAACACCATATATTTT,TRBV19,TRBJ1-3,TRBD1
CASSIEVPGPQHF,TGTGCCAGTAGTATAGAAGTCCCCGGGCCCCAGCATTTT,TRBV19,TRBJ1-5,.
CASSVSPLGQGEDTQYF,TGTGCCAGCAGCGTAAGTCCCTTGGGACAGGGCGAGGATACGCAGTATTTT,TRBV9,TRBJ2-3,TRBD1
CASSDPGQLTKTQYF,TGTGCCAGCAGTGACCCGGGACAGCTTACTAAGACCCAGTACTTC,TRBV2,TRBJ2-5,TRBD1
CSVEAGGHDEQFF,TGCAGCGTTGAGGCGGGAGGCCATGATGAGCAGTTCTTC,TRBV29-1,TRBJ2-1,TRBD2
CAWGGKGYTF,TGTGCCTGGGGGGGGAAGGGCTACACCTTC,TRBV30,TRBJ1-2,.
CASLRAGNNEQFF,TGTGCCAGTCTTAGGGCAGGGAACAATGAGCAGTTCTTC,TRBV6-1,TRBJ2-1,.
CASSYRDRSHEQYF,TGTGCCAGCAGCTATCGGGACAGGTCCCACGAGCAGTACTTC,TRBV7-2,TRBJ2-7,TRBD1
CASSENRDSEKLFF,TGTGCCAGCAGTGAGAACAGGGATAGTGAAAAACTGTTTTTT,TRBV2,TRBJ1-4,.
CASSPSLLNLLNYGYTF,TGTGCCAGCAGCCCCTCGCTACTAAACCTACTCAACTATGGCTACACCTTC,TRBV7-9,TRBJ1-2,.
CASQSGGLGDTEAFF,TGCGCCAGCCAATCAGGGGGATTAGGAGACACTGAAGCTTTCTTT,TRBV5-1,TRBJ1-1,TRBD1
CASSLVAGMNTEAFF,TGTGCCAGCAGCTTAGTGGCAGGGATGAACACTGAAGCTTTCTTT,TRBV11-2,TRBJ1-1,.
CASSFRVDRPSREQYF,TGTGCCAGCAGTTTCCGCGTCGACAGGCCCTCGAGAGAGCAGTACTTC,TRBV7-2,TRBJ2-7,.
CASSPPTSGGMQFF,TGTGCCAGCAGCCCTCCGACTAGCGGGGGTATGCAGTTCTTC,TRBV13,TRBJ2-1,TRBD2
CASSLVAGGLYNEQFF,TGTGCCAGCAGCTTAGTAGCGGGAGGACTTTACAATGAGCAGTTCTTC,TRBV7-9,TRBJ2-1,TRBD2
CASSPVDRGLNTEAFF,TGTGCCAGCTCACCAGTTGACAGGGGCCTTAACACTGAAGCTTTCTTT,TRBV18,TRBJ1-1,TRBD1
CASSFERTGELFF,TGTGCCAGCAGCTTCGAGAGAACCGGGGAGCTGTTTTTT,TRBV5-6,TRBJ2-2,.
CASFGGRAREQFF,TGTGCCAGCTTTGGCGGGAGGGCCCGGGAGCAGTTCTTC,TRBV7-9,TRBJ2-1,TRBD2
CAIQGRANEKLFF,TGTGCCATTCAGGGGAGGGCTAATGAAAAACTGTTTTTT,TRBV11-2,TRBJ1-4,.
CASSLGPPSTGAEQYF,TGCGCCAGCAGCTTGGGGCCCCCCTCGACAGGGGCCGAGCAGTACTTC,TRBV5-1,TRBJ2-7,TRBD1
CASSDRDRGTYGYTF,TGTGCCAGCAGTGACCGGGACAGGGGGACCTATGGCTACACCTTC,TRBV6-1,TRBJ1-2,TRBD1
CASSPVGGKIYNEQFF,TGTGCCAGTAGCCCCGTGGGAGGAAAGATCTACAATGAGCAGTTCTTC,TRBV19,TRBJ2-1,.
CASSRTGSGNTIYF,TGTGCCAGCAGTAGGACAGGCTCTGGAAACACCATATATTTT,TRBV28,TRBJ1-3,TRBD1
CASSDPGTEAFF,TGTGCCAGCAGTGATCCGGGGACTGAAGCTTTCTTT,TRBV25-1,TRBJ1-1,.
CASSFGTYNSPLHF,TGTGCCAGCAGCTTCGGGACCTATAATTCACCCCTCCACTTT,TRBV5-4,TRBJ1-6,.
CASSQPGLAGGVDTQYF,TGCGCCAGCAGCCAACCAGGACTAGCGGGGGGGGTGGATACGCAGTATTTT,TRBV4-1,TRBJ2-3,TRBD2
CASTPRRGEETQYF,TGCGCCAGCACCCCGAGGCGGGGCGAAGAGACCCAGTACTTC,TRBV5-1,TRBJ2-5,.
CAISEARLAGVVLEQYF,TGTGCCATCAGTGAGGCACGACTAGCGGGAGTAGTCCTCGAGCAGTACTTC,TRBV10-3,TRBJ2-7,TRBD2
CASRPGLQKIEQFF,TGTGCCAGCAGGCCGGGACTACAAAAGATCGAGCAGTTCTTC,TRBV27,TRBJ2-1,TRBD2
CASSQGTGEETQYF,TGCGCCAGCAGCCAAGGAACGGGGGAAGAGACCCAGTACTTC,TRBV4-1,TRBJ2-5,.
CSVRGGTVPYNEQFF,TGCAGCGTCCGGGGGGGGACCGTTCCTTACAATGAGCAGTTCTTC,TRBV29-1,TRBJ2-1,TRBD2
CASSLVAGGPGELFF,TGCGCCAGCAGCTTGGTTGCGGGAGGGCCCGGGGAGCTGTTTTTT,TRBV5-1,TRBJ2-2,TRBD2
CASSSGQGTDTQYF,TGTGCCAGCAGTTCCGGACAGGGAACAGATACGCAGTATTTT,TRBV27,TRBJ2-3,TRBD1
CASSLGGGYGYTF,TGTGCCAGCAGCTTAGGGGGGGGCTATGGCTACACCTTC,TRBV7-3,TRBJ1-2,.
CASSPPRTSGGDTQYF,TGTGCCAGCTCACCTCCAAGGACTAGCGGGGGAGATACGCAGTATTTT,TRBV18,TRBJ2-3,TRBD2
CAWIKGGRTEAFF,TGTGCCTGGATTAAGGGCGGGCGCACTGAAGCTTTCTTT,TRBV30,TRBJ1-1,.
CASSYSIAGGVYEQYF,TGTGCCAGCAGTTACTCCATAGCGGGAGGGGTCTACGAGCAGTACTTC,TRBV6-5,TRBJ2-7,TRBD2